This is a list of T cell receptor beta chains from one sample in a study of CD8 T cells in Susac syndrome. A single record per CDR3 protein comes from TCRdb applying MiXCR to the immunoSEQ multiplex PCR reads. Of 95,000 to 150,000 distinct CDR3 sequences in the sample, 96% are singletons; the top ten hold roughly 0.14%. Sample: CD4+ T cells from PBMCs. All receptors come from a human donor with Susac syndrome. Both conserved end residues are part of each CDR3. The order of the fields is J gene, D gene, V gene, clone size, CDR3 protein, CDR3 DNA. D genes are given only for firm matches. Clone size is shown for a subset of rows, as once, few, many or a class of expanded clone.

>TRBJ2-7|-|TRBV4-3|-
CASSPGVASAYEQYF
TGCGCCAGCAGCCCCGGGGTAGCGTCTGCCTACGAGCAGTACTTC
>TRBJ2-7|-|TRBV10-3|-
CAITGTDSYEQYF
TGTGCCATCACGGGGACGGACTCCTACGAGCAGTACTTC
>TRBJ2-3|TRBD2|TRBV7-9|-
CASSPPWGGRTDTQYF
TGTGCCAGCAGCCCCCCCTGGGGGGGGAGGACAGATACGCAGTATTTT
>TRBJ2-6|-|TRBV5-6|-
CASSDGTFVSGANVLTF
TGTGCCAGCAGCGACGGGACGTTCGTCTCTGGGGCCAACGTCCTGACTTTC
>TRBJ1-1|-|TRBV28|-
CASSSQGNTEAFF
TGTGCCAGCAGTTCTCAGGGGAACACTGAAGCTTTCTTT
>TRBJ2-3|-|TRBV10-3|-
CAIGSRGTTDTQYF
TGTGCCATCGGGTCGAGGGGGACCACAGATACGCAGTATTTT
>TRBJ2-5|-|TRBV5-1|few
CASSLDGETQYF
TGCGCCAGCAGCTTGGATGGTGAGACCCAGTACTTC
>TRBJ2-1|TRBD2|TRBV5-1|-
CASSSEAGYYNEQFF
TGCGCCAGCAGCTCAGAAGCGGGATACTACAATGAGCAGTTCTTC
>TRBJ2-5|TRBD2|TRBV7-3|-
CASSLIAGAFQETQYF
TGTGCCAGCAGCTTAATAGCGGGAGCATTCCAAGAGACCCAGTACTTC
>TRBJ2-1|-|TRBV30|-
CAWSPQDANNEQFF
TGTGCCTGGAGCCCTCAAGACGCAAACAATGAGCAGTTCTTC
>TRBJ2-5|-|TRBV7-9|-
CASSPNYKRYF
TGTGCCAGCAGCCCCAACTACAAGCGGTACTTC
>TRBJ2-7|TRBD2|TRBV27|few
CASSLVTSGRAYEQYF
TGTGCCAGCAGTTTAGTGACTAGCGGGAGAGCCTACGAGCAGTACTTC
>TRBJ2-5|-|TRBV6-6|-
CASTWRDQETQYF
TGTGCCAGCACCTGGAGGGACCAAGAGACCCAGTACTTC
>TRBJ2-1|TRBD2|TRBV20-1|-
CSGAGTSGVEFF
TGCAGTGGAGCCGGGACTAGCGGGGTGGAGTTCTTC
>TRBJ2-1|TRBD2|TRBV20-1|-
CSATSGIRNEQFF
TGCAGTGCTACTAGCGGGATCAGGAATGAGCAGTTCTTC
>TRBJ2-3|TRBD2|TRBV10-3|-
CAVTSGPDTQYF
TGTGCCGTGACTAGCGGCCCAGATACGCAGTATTTT
>TRBJ1-1|TRBD1|TRBV6-1|-
CASTPRTGGYMNTEAFF
TGTGCCAGCACTCCAAGGACAGGGGGATACATGAACACTGAAGCTTTCTTT
>TRBJ1-4|TRBD1|TRBV29-1|-
CSVAGQKSGVNEKLFF
TGCAGCGTTGCGGGACAGAAGTCGGGAGTAAATGAAAAACTGTTTTTT
>TRBJ2-7|TRBD2|TRBV9|-
CASSPSGAYEQYF
TGTGCCAGCAGCCCTAGCGGGGCGTACGAGCAGTACTTC
>TRBJ1-3|-|TRBV18|-
CASSPGLSGNTIYF
TGTGCCAGCTCACCGGGCCTCTCTGGAAACACCATATATTTT
>TRBJ1-1|-|TRBV29-1|-
CSVYQGGPGTEAFF
TGCAGCGTATACCAGGGAGGGCCGGGCACTGAAGCTTTCTTT
>TRBJ2-5|TRBD2|TRBV15|-
CATSRVISGSRETQYF
TGTGCCACCAGCAGAGTGATTAGCGGGAGTAGAGAGACCCAGTACTTC
>TRBJ2-5|TRBD1|TRBV7-9|-
CASSTTGEETQYF
TGTGCCAGCAGCACTACAGGGGAAGAGACCCAGTACTTC
>TRBJ1-1|-|TRBV10-3|-
CASSGDTEAFF
TGTGCCTCGTCCGGGGACACTGAAGCTTTCTTT
>TRBJ2-3|-|TRBV24-1|-
CAISRDGTDTQYF
TGTGCCATCAGTCGGGACGGAACAGATACGCAGTATTTT
>TRBJ1-2|-|TRBV20-1|-
CSPTPRSPANYGYTF
TGCAGTCCCACACCCCGGTCTCCCGCTAACTATGGCTACACCTTC
>TRBJ2-1|TRBD2|TRBV20-1|-
CSADLAGEINEQFF
TGCAGTGCAGACCTAGCGGGAGAAATCAATGAGCAGTTCTTC
>TRBJ1-3|-|TRBV7-9|-
CASSILETVGF
TGTGCCAGCAGCATTCTTGAGACAGTGGGTTTT
>TRBJ1-5|-|TRBV21-1|-
CASSKARQPQHF
TGTGCCAGCAGCAAAGCTCGTCAGCCCCAGCATTTT
>TRBJ2-4|-|TRBV18|-
CASSPPDRRKNIQYF
TGTGCCAGCTCACCACCCGACAGGCGGAAAAACATTCAGTACTTC
>TRBJ2-2|-|TRBV9|-
CASSENTRGPGELFF
TGTGCCAGCAGCGAGAATACTAGAGGGCCCGGGGAGCTGTTTTTT
>TRBJ1-2|-|TRBV12-3/TRBV12-4|-
CASSLVGAGASEGYTF
TGTGCCAGCAGTCTCGTGGGGGCAGGGGCTTCTGAGGGCTACACCTTC
>TRBJ1-2|-|TRBV5-4|-
CASRIERGPGYTF
TGTGCCAGCAGAATCGAACGGGGGCCAGGCTACACCTTC
>TRBJ2-3|TRBD1|TRBV16|-
CASSRSDRPDTQYF
TGTGCCAGCAGCCGTTCGGACAGGCCCGATACGCAGTATTTT
>TRBJ1-1|TRBD1|TRBV30|once
CAWSAGQGAGGTEAFF
TGTGCCTGGAGTGCGGGACAGGGGGCGGGGGGTACTGAAGCTTTCTTT
>TRBJ2-5|-|TRBV5-1|-
CASSFPGEETQYF
TGCGCCAGCAGCTTTCCAGGGGAAGAGACCCAGTACTTC
>TRBJ1-2|-|TRBV4-1|-
CASSQDTTARGYTF
TGCGCCAGCAGCCAAGATACCACAGCAAGAGGCTACACCTTC
>TRBJ2-1|-|TRBV12-3/TRBV12-4|-
CASSFASREQFF
TGTGCCAGCAGTTTTGCCTCCCGCGAGCAGTTCTTC
>TRBJ2-3|TRBD2|TRBV20-1|-
CSASRGSGRGTDTQYF
TGCAGTGCTAGTAGGGGTAGCGGGAGGGGAACAGATACGCAGTATTTT
>TRBJ1-5|TRBD1|TRBV2|-
CASWTGGVNQPQHF
TGTGCCAGCTGGACAGGGGGGGTCAATCAGCCCCAGCATTTT
>TRBJ2-2|-|TRBV30|-
CAWSGTRRSGELFF
TGTGCCTGGAGCGGGACCCGCCGCTCCGGGGAGCTGTTTTTT
>TRBJ2-5|-|TRBV5-1|-
CASSLEGGAGETQYF
TGCGCCAGCAGCTTGGAAGGAGGGGCCGGGGAGACCCAGTACTTC
>TRBJ2-1|TRBD1|TRBV28|-
CASSLSPGTDNEQFF
TGTGCCAGCAGTCTTTCTCCCGGGACAGACAATGAGCAGTTCTTC
>TRBJ2-1|TRBD2|TRBV12-3/TRBV12-4|-
CASSLAGTIHNEQFF
TGTGCCAGCAGTTTAGCAGGGACTATCCACAATGAGCAGTTCTTC
>TRBJ2-1|-|TRBV7-9|-
CASSRMLTDEQFF
TGTGCCAGCAGTAGGATGCTAACCGATGAGCAGTTCTTC
>TRBJ1-2|-|TRBV24-1|-
CATSDTGTATSYTF
TGTGCCACCAGTGATACCGGGACGGCTACCAGCTACACCTTC
>TRBJ2-2|TRBD1|TRBV19|once
CASSRDSISTGELFF
TGTGCCAGTAGTCGGGACAGTATAAGCACCGGGGAGCTGTTTTTT
>TRBJ2-5|TRBD2|TRBV7-2|-
CASSSGGASSVETQYF
TGTGCCAGCAGCTCCGGGGGGGCATCGTCGGTGGAGACCCAGTACTTC
>TRBJ2-2|-|TRBV19|-
CASSIDRYTGELFF
TGTGCCAGTAGTATAGATCGGTACACCGGGGAGCTGTTTTTT
>TRBJ2-7|-|TRBV28|once
CASSRLDEQYF
TGTGCCAGCAGTAGATTAGACGAGCAGTACTTC
>TRBJ1-1|-|TRBV30|-
CAWSWAAEAFF
TGTGCCTGGAGTTGGGCAGCTGAAGCTTTCTTT
>TRBJ1-2|-|TRBV20-1|-
CSARDLGANYGYTF
TGCAGTGCTAGAGATCTTGGAGCTAACTATGGCTACACCTTC
>TRBJ1-5|TRBD1|TRBV30|-
CAWSSPRTGRVSQPQHF
TGTGCCTGGAGTTCACCTCGGACAGGAAGAGTCAGTCAGCCCCAGCATTTT
>TRBJ2-5|TRBD1|TRBV5-4|-
CASSVQGAKETQYF
TGTGCCAGCAGCGTACAGGGGGCGAAGGAGACCCAGTACTTC
>TRBJ1-2|-|TRBV9|-
CASKKGLRGYTF
TGTGCCAGCAAAAAGGGGCTACGCGGCTACACCTTC
>TRBJ1-1|-|TRBV12-3/TRBV12-4|-
CASTPGGAAAEAFF
TGTGCCAGCACCCCCGGGGGGGCAGCCGCTGAAGCTTTCTTT
>TRBJ1-2|TRBD1|TRBV29-1|-
CSVTGTGFGYTF
TGCAGCGTTACCGGGACAGGGTTTGGCTACACCTTC
>TRBJ2-2|-|TRBV6-4|-
CASSRLWNTGELFF
TGTGCCAGCTCCCGACTGTGGAACACCGGGGAGCTGTTTTTT